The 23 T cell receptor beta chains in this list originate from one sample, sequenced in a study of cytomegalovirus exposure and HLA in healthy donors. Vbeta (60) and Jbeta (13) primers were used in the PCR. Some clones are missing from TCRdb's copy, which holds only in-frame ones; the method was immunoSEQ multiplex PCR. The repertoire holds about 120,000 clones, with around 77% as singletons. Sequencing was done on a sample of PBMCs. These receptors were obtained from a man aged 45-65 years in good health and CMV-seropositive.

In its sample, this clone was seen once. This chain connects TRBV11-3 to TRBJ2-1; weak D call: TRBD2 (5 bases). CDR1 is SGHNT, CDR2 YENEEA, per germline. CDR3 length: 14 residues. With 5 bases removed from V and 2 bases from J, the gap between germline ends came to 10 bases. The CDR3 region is CASSRPGTYNEQFF. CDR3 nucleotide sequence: TGTGCCAGCAGCCGCCCCGGGACCTACAATGAGCAGTTCTTC.

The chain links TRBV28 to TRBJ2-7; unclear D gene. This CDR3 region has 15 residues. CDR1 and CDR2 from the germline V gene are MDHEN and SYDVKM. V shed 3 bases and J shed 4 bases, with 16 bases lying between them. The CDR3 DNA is TGTGCCAGCAGTTTTTGGGCTCTGGGTTTTTACGAGCAGTACTTC. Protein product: CASSFWALGFYEQYF. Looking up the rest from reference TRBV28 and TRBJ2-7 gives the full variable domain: DVKVTQSSRYLVKRTGEKVFLECVQDMDHENMFWYRQDPGLGLRLIYFSYDVKMKEKGDIPEGYSVSREKKERFSLILESASTNQTSMYLCASSFWALGFYEQYFGPGTRLTVT.

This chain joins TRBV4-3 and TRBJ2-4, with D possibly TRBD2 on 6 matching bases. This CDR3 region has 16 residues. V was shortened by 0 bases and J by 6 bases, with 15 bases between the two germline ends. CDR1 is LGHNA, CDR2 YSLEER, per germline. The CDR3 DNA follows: TGCGCCAGCAGCCAAGAGGGAGGAGGGAGGAGAAACATTCAGTACTTC. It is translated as CASSQEGGGRRNIQYF.

The CDR3 DNA follows: TGTGCCATCAGTTCCTCCGGGCAGGGAACCAATGAAAAACTGTTTTTT. Protein product: CAISSSGQGTNEKLFF. The chain carries TRBV10-3 and TRBJ1-4; TRBD1 might be the D (5 bases). V was cut by 5 bases and J by 5 bases, with 18 bases left in between. Germline values: CDR1 ENHRY, CDR2 SYGVKD. The CDR3 runs to 16 residues.

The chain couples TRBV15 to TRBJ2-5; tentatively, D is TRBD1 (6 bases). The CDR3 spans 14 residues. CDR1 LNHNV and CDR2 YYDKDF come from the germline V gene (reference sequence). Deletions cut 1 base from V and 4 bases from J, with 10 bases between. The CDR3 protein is CATSRGSRGETQYF. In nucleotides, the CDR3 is TGTGCCACCAGCAGAGGTTCCAGGGGAGAGACCCAGTACTTC.

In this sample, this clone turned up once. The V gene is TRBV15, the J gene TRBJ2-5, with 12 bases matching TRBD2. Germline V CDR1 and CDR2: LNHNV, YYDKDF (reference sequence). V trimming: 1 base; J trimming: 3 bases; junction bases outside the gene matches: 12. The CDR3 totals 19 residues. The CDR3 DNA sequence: TGTGCCACCAGCAGAGCCCGATTCTTGGCTAGCGGGAGGGAAGAGACCCAGTACTTC. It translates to CATSRARFLASGREETQYF.

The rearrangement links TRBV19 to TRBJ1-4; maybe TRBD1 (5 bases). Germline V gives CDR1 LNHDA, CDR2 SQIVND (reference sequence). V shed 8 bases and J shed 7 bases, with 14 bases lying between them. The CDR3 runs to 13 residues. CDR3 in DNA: TGTGCCAGTGAACAGGAGAAGAGTGAAAAACTGTTTTTT. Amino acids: CASEQEKSEKLFF. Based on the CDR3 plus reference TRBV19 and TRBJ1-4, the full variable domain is DGGITQSPKYLFRKEGQNVTLSCEQNLNHDAMYWYRQDPGQGLRLIYYSQIVNDFQKGDIAEGYSVSREKKESFPLTVTSAQKNPTAFYLCASEQEKSEKLFFGSGTQLSVL.

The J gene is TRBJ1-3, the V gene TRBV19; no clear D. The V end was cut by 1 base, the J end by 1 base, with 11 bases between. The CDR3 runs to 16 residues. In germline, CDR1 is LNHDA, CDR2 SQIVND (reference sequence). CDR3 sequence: CASSIATRGSGNTIYF. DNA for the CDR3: TGTGCCAGTAGTATAGCCACCCGCGGATCTGGAAACACCATATATTTT.

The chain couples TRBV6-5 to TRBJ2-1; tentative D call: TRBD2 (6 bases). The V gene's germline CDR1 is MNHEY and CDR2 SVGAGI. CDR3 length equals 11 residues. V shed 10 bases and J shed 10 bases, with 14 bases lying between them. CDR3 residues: CATAGLGEQFF. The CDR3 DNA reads TGTGCCACCGCGGGGTTGGGAGAGCAGTTCTTC.

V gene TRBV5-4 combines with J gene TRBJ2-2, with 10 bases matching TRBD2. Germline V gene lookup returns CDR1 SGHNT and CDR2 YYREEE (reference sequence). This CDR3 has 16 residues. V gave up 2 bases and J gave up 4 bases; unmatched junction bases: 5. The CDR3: CASSFGSGRGTGELFF. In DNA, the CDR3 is TGTGCCAGCAGCTTTGGGAGCGGGAGGGGCACCGGGGAGCTGTTTTTT.

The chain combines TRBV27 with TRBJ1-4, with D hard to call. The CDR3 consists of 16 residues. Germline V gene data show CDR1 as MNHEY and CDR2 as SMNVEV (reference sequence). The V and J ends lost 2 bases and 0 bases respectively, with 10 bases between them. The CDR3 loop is CASSLSIMATNEKLFF. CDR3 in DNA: TGTGCCAGCAGTTTAAGCATAATGGCAACTAATGAAAAACTGTTTTTT.

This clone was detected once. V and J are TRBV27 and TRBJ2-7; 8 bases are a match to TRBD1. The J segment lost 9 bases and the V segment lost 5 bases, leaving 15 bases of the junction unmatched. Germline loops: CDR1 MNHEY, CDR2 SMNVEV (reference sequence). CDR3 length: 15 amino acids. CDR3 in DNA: TGTGCCAGCAGTCCCCAGGACAGGGAAGTGGTAGGGCAGTACTTC. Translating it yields CASSPQDREVVGQYF.

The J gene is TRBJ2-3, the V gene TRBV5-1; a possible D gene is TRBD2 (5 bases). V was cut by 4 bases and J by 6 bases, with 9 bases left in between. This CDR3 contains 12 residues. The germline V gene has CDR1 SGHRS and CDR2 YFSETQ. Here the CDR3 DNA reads TGCGCCAGCAGCCTCGGGGTGGATACGCAGTATTTT. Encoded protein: CASSLGVDTQYF.

The CDR3 DNA reads as TGTGCCAGCAGCTTAGAGAGGACGGAGGCAGATACGCAGTATTTT. Translated: CASSLERTEADTQYF. J is TRBJ2-3 and V is TRBV7-6, with D perhaps TRBD2 (5 bases). The CDR3 runs to 15 residues. The ends were cut back, 1 base at V and 4 bases at J, with 12 bases in the middle. Germline-derived CDR1 and CDR2 are SGHVS and FNYEAQ.

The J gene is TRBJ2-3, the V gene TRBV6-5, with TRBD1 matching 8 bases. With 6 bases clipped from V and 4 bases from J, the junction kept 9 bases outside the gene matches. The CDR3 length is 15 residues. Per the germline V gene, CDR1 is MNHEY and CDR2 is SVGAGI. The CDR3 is CASSQGTGSPDTQYF. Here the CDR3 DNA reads TGTGCCAGCAGCCAAGGGACAGGTAGCCCAGATACGCAGTATTTT.

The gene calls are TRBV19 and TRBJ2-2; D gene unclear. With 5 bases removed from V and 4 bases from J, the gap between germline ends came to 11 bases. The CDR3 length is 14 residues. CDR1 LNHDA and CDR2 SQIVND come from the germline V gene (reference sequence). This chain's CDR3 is CASSLSTVTGELFF. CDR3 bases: TGTGCCAGTAGTCTTTCCACTGTCACCGGGGAGCTGTTTTTT.

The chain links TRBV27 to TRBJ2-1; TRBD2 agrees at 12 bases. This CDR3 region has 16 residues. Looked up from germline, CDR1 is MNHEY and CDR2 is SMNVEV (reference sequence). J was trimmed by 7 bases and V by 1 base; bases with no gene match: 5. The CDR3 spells CASSLLPGLAGNEQFF. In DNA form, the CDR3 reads TGTGCCAGCAGTTTATTGCCGGGACTAGCGGGTAATGAGCAGTTCTTC.

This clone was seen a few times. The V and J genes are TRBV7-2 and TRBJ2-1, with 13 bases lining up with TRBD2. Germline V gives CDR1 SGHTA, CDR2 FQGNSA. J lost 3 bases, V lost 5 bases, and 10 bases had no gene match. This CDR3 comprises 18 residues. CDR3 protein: CASSPIGLAGANYNEQFF. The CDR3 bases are TGTGCCAGCAGCCCAATTGGACTAGCGGGAGCCAACTACAATGAGCAGTTCTTC.

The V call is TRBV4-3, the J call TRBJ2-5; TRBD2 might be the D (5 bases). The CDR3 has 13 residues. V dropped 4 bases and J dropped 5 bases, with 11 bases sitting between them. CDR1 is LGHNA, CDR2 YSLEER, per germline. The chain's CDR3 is CASSPGLGETQYF. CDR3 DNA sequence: TGCGCCAGCAGCCCAGGACTTGGGGAGACCCAGTACTTC.

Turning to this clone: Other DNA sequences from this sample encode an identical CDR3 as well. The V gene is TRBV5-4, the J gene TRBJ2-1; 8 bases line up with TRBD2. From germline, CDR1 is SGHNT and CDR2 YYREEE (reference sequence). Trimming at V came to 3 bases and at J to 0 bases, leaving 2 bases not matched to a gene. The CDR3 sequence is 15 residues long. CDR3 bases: TGTGCCAGCAGCTCTCTAGCGGGCTCCTACAATGAGCAGTTCTTC. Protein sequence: CASSSLAGSYNEQFF.

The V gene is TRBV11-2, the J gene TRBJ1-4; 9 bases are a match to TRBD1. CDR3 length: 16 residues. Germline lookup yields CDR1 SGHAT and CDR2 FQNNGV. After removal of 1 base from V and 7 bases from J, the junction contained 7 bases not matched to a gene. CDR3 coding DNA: TGTGCCAGCAGCTTAGGAGGCGGGACAGGGATTGAAAAACTGTTTTTT. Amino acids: CASSLGGGTGIEKLFF.

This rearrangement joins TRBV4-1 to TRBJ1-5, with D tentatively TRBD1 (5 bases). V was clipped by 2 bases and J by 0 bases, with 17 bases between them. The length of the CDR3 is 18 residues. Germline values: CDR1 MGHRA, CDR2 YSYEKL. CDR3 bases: TGCGCCAGCAGCCAAATTGATATGGGACTCCTTAGCAATCAGCCCCAGCATTTT. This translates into CASSQIDMGLLSNQPQHF.

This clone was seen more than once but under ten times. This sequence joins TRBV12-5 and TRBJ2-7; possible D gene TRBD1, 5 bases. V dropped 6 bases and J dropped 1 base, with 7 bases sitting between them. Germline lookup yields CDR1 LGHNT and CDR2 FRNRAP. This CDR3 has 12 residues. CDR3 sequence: CASGRQSYEQYF. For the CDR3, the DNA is TGTGCTAGTGGCAGACAGTCCTACGAGCAGTACTTC.